Shown below are 27 T cell receptor beta chains from a single sample sequenced in a study of identical twins. TCRdb re-called the 5' RACE reads through MiXCR, storing one row per CDR3 protein. This sample has fewer than 350,000 distinct CDR3 sequences, with roughly 8.6% found just once. Another study also made use of these data, one on yellow fever vaccine responses in identical twins.

The material sequenced was memory (CD45RO+) T cells sorted from blood. These receptors were collected from a young woman in good health.

CDR3 amino acids: CASSELGTLNEKLFF. CDR3 DNA: TGTGCCAGCAGTGAACTCGGGACACTTAATGAAAAACTGTTTTTT. The chain has TRBV6-1 and TRBJ1-4, with D possibly matching TRBD1 (6 bases). Per the germline V gene, CDR1 is MNHNS and CDR2 is SASEGT. The CDR3 extends over 15 amino acids. The V and J ends lost 2 bases and 4 bases respectively, with 11 bases between them.

This clonotype was seen many times. The gene calls are TRBV24-1 and TRBJ2-3, with a possible D match to TRBD2 (6 bases). Trimming shortened V by 4 bases and J by 2 bases, and 12 bases separated the two germline ends. Germline V gene lookup returns CDR1 KGHDR and CDR2 SFDVKD. The CDR3 runs 15 residues. The CDR3 DNA follows: TGTGCCACCAGTGAGGGGGGATGGTCCACAGATACGCAGTATTTT. Its protein product is CATSEGGWSTDTQYF.

In DNA, the CDR3 is TGTGCCAGCAGCTTCACCGGGGCCGGGAATGAGCAGTTCTTC. Its translation: CASSFTGAGNEQFF. This chain joins TRBV5-5 and TRBJ2-1; TRBD1 or TRBD2 may be the D gene (5 bases each). The germline gives CDR1 SGHKS, CDR2 YYEKEE (reference sequence). V shed 2 bases and J shed 7 bases, with 13 bases lying between them. This CDR3 region has 14 residues. The entire variable domain, with the rest obtained from reference TRBV5-5 and TRBJ2-1, is as follows: DAGVTQSPTHLIKTRGQQVTLRCSPISGHKSVSWYQQVLGQGPQFIFQYYEKEERGRGNFPDRFSARQFPNYSSELNVNALLLGDSALYLCASSFTGAGNEQFFGPGTRLTVL.

This clonotype was observed a few times. V is TRBV6-4 and J is TRBJ2-2, with D perhaps TRBD1 or TRBD2 (7 bases each). Trimming pared 11 bases from V and 0 bases from J, leaving 13 bases between. CDR1 is MRHNA and CDR2 is SNTAGT in the germline V gene. The CDR3 has 14 residues. CDR3 in amino acids: CASQGGANTGELFF. The CDR3 DNA sequence: TGTGCCTCCCAGGGGGGGGCGAACACCGGGGAGCTGTTTTTT.

This sequence joins TRBV6-5 and TRBJ1-2; unclear D gene. The CDR3 extends over 15 amino acids. Germline lookup yields CDR1 MNHEY and CDR2 SVGAGI. V was cut by 6 bases and J by 6 bases, with 20 bases left in between. In DNA, the CDR3 is TGTGCCAGCAGCTACGGGCCACGGGCTGGGAATGGCTACACCTTC. Translated: CASSYGPRAGNGYTF.

Only a few counts were recorded for this clonotype. This chain uses TRBV6-2 or TRBV6-3 with TRBJ2-5; D remains ambiguous. Between the trimmed V and J ends, which lost 2 bases and 7 bases, there was a span of 11 bases. The CDR3 extends over 13 amino acids. Germline CDR1 reads MNHEY; CDR2 reads SVGEGT. CDR3 coding DNA: TGTGCCAGCAGTTACGGTGATGTAGGGACCCAGTACTTC. It specifies CASSYGDVGTQYF.

This clonotype appeared many times. The rearrangement uses TRBV3-1 and TRBJ2-3; no firm D call. This CDR3 comprises 14 residues. The germline V and J ends were trimmed by 2 bases and 4 bases, with 10 bases remaining between them. The germline V gene has CDR1 LGHDT and CDR2 YNNKEL (reference sequence). The DNA for the CDR3 is TGTGCCAGCAGCCAACCCCGCCACCCAGATACGCAGTATTTT. It is translated as CASSQPRHPDTQYF.

The sample holds many counts of this clonotype. The rearrangement joins TRBV5-1 to TRBJ1-1; no firm D call. V lost 4 bases to trimming and J lost 7 bases, with 14 bases between them. This CDR3 spans 13 amino acids. Germline V gene data show CDR1 as SGHRS and CDR2 as YFSETQ. The CDR3 spells CASSPGRLGEAFF. In nucleotides, the CDR3 is TGCGCCAGCAGCCCCGGCAGGCTTGGTGAAGCTTTCTTT.

This clonotype was counted many times. The chain links TRBV5-1 to TRBJ1-1, with TRBD1 as a possible D gene (6 bases). The CDR3 runs 14 residues. V lost 5 bases and J lost 1, with 12 bases in between. Germline-derived CDR1 and CDR2 are SGHRS and YFSETQ. The CDR3 sequence is CASRRQDGNTEAFF. In DNA form, the CDR3 reads TGCGCCAGCAGGAGACAGGACGGGAACACTGAAGCTTTCTTT.

The table lists this clonotype with many counts. The chain joins TRBV12-5 to TRBJ2-2, with no clear D. Germline CDR1 reads LGHNT; CDR2 reads FRNRAP. Trimming took off 0 bases at V and 0 bases at J, with 20 bases between the two ends. This CDR3 is 20 amino acids long. CDR3 in DNA: TGTGCTAGTGGTTTGGTAAAGTCGGCAGGCTCCACTTCGAACACCGGGGAGCTGTTTTTT. Translated: CASGLVKSAGSTSNTGELFF.

This clonotype has a handful of counts. The J gene is TRBJ1-5, the V gene TRBV28; D not certain. Germline V lookup: CDR1 MDHEN, CDR2 SYDVKM. Between the trimmed V and J ends, which lost 6 bases and 9 bases, there was a span of 12 bases. The CDR3 is 12 amino acids. The chain's CDR3 is CASRLGFRPQHF. The CDR3 region has the DNA TGTGCCAGCAGGTTGGGGTTTAGGCCCCAGCATTTT.

This clonotype was detected many times. This chain links TRBV2 with TRBJ2-1, with 9 bases lining up with TRBD1. V was pared by 4 bases and J by 5 bases, with 9 bases of the junction left unmatched. The V gene's germline CDR1 is SNHLY and CDR2 FYNNEI. CDR3 length: 16 residues. The CDR3 loop reads CASSGAGQGLNNEQFF. In DNA form, the CDR3 reads TGTGCCAGCAGTGGGGCGGGACAGGGTCTAAACAATGAGCAGTTCTTC.

This clonotype was found many times. The genes are TRBV12-3 or TRBV12-4 and TRBJ2-1, with a tentative D call TRBD2 (6 bases). This CDR3 has 14 residues. V was trimmed by 3 bases and J by 9 bases, leaving 15 bases between them. Here the CDR3 reads CASSLEGRPGEQFF. The CDR3, as DNA: TGTGCCAGCAGTTTGGAGGGGCGCCCCGGTGAGCAGTTCTTC.

V gene TRBV6-1 combines with J gene TRBJ2-7, with 14 bases that match TRBD2. CDR1 and CDR2 (germline): MNHNS, SASEGT. V lost 4 bases, J lost 6 bases, and 2 bases stayed unmatched. There are 14 residues in the CDR3. Here the CDR3 DNA reads TGTGCCAGCAGTGCGGGACTAGCGGGAGCCGAGCAGTACTTC. It codes for CASSAGLAGAEQYF.

Many counts were recorded for this clonotype. This chain connects TRBV6-6 to TRBJ1-6, with 7 bases that match TRBD1. The ends lost 10 bases at V and 6 bases at J; junction bases unmatched: 6. The CDR3 contains 13 residues. Germline CDR1 is MNHNY and CDR2 is SVGAGI (reference sequence). CDR3 protein: CAIRDSTNSPLHF. The CDR3 DNA is TGTGCCATCCGGGACAGCACTAATTCACCCCTCCACTTT.

The chain carries TRBV3-1 and TRBJ2-1; a possible D gene is TRBD2 (5 bases). Germline CDR1 and CDR2: LGHDT and YNNKEL (reference sequence). Trimming took off 4 bases at V and 15 bases at J, with 13 bases between the two ends. This CDR3 region has 11 residues. The CDR3: CASSPGSSLFF. CDR3 coding DNA: TGTGCCAGCAGCCCCGGATCTAGCCTGTTCTTC.

This clonotype was observed a handful of times. The chain is built from TRBV6-1 and TRBJ2-3; 7 bases fit TRBD2. After removal of 6 bases from V and 5 bases from J, the junction contained 8 bases not matched to a gene. The length of the CDR3 is 14 residues. Germline V gene sequence: CDR1 MNHNS, CDR2 SASEGT. The CDR3 reads CASSPMGGGDTQYF. As DNA, the CDR3 is TGTGCCAGCAGCCCAATGGGGGGGGGAGATACGCAGTATTTT.

This clonotype was seen repeatedly, ten times or more. The chain links TRBV3-1 to TRBJ2-1; no firm D call. V lost 5 bases, J lost 16 bases, and 18 bases lay in between. This CDR3 has 12 residues. Per germline, CDR1 LGHDT and CDR2 YNNKEL (reference sequence). The CDR3 DNA is TGTGCCAGCAGCGAATCAGGCTCAGCAGTTTTCTTC. Its protein product is CASSESGSAVFF.

This clonotype was counted many times. The V gene is TRBV12-3 or TRBV12-4, the J gene TRBJ2-3, with 8 nucleotides matching TRBD2. The CDR3 runs to 15 residues. V shed 4 bases and J 4 bases; nucleotides not matched to a gene: 7. The CDR3, as DNA: TGTGCCAGCAGTTCGGGAGGGACACGCGCAGATACGCAGTATTTT. Amino acid sequence: CASSSGGTRADTQYF.

Only a few counts were recorded for this clonotype. This sequence joins TRBV6-1 and TRBJ2-1; 10 bases are a match to TRBD1. Germline V gene data show CDR1 as MNHNS and CDR2 as SASEGT. The length of the CDR3 is 14 residues. Trimming removed 6 bases from V and 8 bases from J; junction bases left unmatched: 7. CDR3 sequence reads: CASRRQGAGYEQFF. CDR3 bases: TGTGCCAGCAGGAGACAGGGGGCTGGTTATGAGCAGTTCTTC.

V is TRBV5-1 and J is TRBJ2-1; 14 positions agree with TRBD2. CDR3 length: 15 amino acids. Germline loops: CDR1 SGHRS, CDR2 YFSETQ. The V segment lost 5 bases and the J segment 8 bases; nucleotides outside the gene matches: 6. The DNA for the CDR3 is TGCGCCAGCAGAGTTGGGGGACTAGCGGGGGATGAGCAGTTCTTC. Translation: CASRVGGLAGDEQFF.

V is TRBV25-1 and J is TRBJ2-1, with D tentatively TRBD1 or TRBD2 (6 bases each). Trimming took off 6 bases at V and 4 bases at J, with 16 bases between the two ends. There are 15 residues in the CDR3. The germline V gene encodes CDR1 MGHDK and CDR2 SYGVNS. The chain's CDR3 is CASSLGGPRYNEQFF. The CDR3 DNA reads as TGTGCCAGCAGCCTGGGGGGCCCCCGGTACAATGAGCAGTTCTTC.

This sequence joins TRBV2 and TRBJ2-5; the D is unclear. Germline V lookup: CDR1 SNHLY, CDR2 FYNNEI. Trimming cost V 3 bases and J 0 bases, with 5 bases left between them. The CDR3 is 13 amino acids. The CDR3 sequence is CASSDLNQETQYF. The CDR3 DNA sequence: TGTGCCAGCAGTGACTTGAACCAAGAGACCCAGTACTTC.

The V and J genes are TRBV20-1 and TRBJ1-2; D not certain. V was shortened by 4 bases and J by 6 bases, with 6 bases between the two germline ends. CDR1 DFQATT and CDR2 SNEGSKA come from the germline V gene (reference sequence). The CDR3 loop spans 10 amino acids. CDR3: CSAIKDGYTF. The CDR3 bases are TGCAGTGCTATTAAAGATGGCTACACCTTC.

V is TRBV7-8 and J is TRBJ2-6; D gene ambiguous. The CDR3 length is 19 residues. Trimming took off 1 base at V and 0 bases at J, with 16 bases between the two ends. The germline gives CDR1 SGHVS, CDR2 FQNEAQ. As DNA, the CDR3 is TGTGCCAGCAGCTTAGGGGTCTTAGAGCAAGGCTCTGGGGCCAACGTCCTGACTTTC. This encodes CASSLGVLEQGSGANVLTF.

This clonotype was counted many times. This chain joins TRBV20-1 and TRBJ2-3, with 10 bases that match TRBD2. This CDR3 is 15 amino acids long. V lost 3 bases, J lost 5 bases, and 8 bases stayed unmatched. CDR1 and CDR2 from the germline V gene are DFQATT and SNEGSKA (reference sequence). The CDR3 sequence is CSARAPGLAIDTQYF. CDR3 DNA sequence: TGCAGTGCTAGGGCCCCGGGACTAGCGATAGATACGCAGTATTTT.

This chain uses TRBV4-1 with TRBJ2-2; 7 bases match TRBD2. Losses at the gene ends were 1 base for V and 4 bases for J; bases not matched to a gene: 0. This CDR3 region has 14 residues. Looked up from germline, CDR1 is MGHRA and CDR2 is YSYEKL. CDR3 DNA: TGCGCCAGCAGCCAAGGACTAGCCACCGGGGAGCTGTTTTTT. Amino acids: CASSQGLATGELFF.